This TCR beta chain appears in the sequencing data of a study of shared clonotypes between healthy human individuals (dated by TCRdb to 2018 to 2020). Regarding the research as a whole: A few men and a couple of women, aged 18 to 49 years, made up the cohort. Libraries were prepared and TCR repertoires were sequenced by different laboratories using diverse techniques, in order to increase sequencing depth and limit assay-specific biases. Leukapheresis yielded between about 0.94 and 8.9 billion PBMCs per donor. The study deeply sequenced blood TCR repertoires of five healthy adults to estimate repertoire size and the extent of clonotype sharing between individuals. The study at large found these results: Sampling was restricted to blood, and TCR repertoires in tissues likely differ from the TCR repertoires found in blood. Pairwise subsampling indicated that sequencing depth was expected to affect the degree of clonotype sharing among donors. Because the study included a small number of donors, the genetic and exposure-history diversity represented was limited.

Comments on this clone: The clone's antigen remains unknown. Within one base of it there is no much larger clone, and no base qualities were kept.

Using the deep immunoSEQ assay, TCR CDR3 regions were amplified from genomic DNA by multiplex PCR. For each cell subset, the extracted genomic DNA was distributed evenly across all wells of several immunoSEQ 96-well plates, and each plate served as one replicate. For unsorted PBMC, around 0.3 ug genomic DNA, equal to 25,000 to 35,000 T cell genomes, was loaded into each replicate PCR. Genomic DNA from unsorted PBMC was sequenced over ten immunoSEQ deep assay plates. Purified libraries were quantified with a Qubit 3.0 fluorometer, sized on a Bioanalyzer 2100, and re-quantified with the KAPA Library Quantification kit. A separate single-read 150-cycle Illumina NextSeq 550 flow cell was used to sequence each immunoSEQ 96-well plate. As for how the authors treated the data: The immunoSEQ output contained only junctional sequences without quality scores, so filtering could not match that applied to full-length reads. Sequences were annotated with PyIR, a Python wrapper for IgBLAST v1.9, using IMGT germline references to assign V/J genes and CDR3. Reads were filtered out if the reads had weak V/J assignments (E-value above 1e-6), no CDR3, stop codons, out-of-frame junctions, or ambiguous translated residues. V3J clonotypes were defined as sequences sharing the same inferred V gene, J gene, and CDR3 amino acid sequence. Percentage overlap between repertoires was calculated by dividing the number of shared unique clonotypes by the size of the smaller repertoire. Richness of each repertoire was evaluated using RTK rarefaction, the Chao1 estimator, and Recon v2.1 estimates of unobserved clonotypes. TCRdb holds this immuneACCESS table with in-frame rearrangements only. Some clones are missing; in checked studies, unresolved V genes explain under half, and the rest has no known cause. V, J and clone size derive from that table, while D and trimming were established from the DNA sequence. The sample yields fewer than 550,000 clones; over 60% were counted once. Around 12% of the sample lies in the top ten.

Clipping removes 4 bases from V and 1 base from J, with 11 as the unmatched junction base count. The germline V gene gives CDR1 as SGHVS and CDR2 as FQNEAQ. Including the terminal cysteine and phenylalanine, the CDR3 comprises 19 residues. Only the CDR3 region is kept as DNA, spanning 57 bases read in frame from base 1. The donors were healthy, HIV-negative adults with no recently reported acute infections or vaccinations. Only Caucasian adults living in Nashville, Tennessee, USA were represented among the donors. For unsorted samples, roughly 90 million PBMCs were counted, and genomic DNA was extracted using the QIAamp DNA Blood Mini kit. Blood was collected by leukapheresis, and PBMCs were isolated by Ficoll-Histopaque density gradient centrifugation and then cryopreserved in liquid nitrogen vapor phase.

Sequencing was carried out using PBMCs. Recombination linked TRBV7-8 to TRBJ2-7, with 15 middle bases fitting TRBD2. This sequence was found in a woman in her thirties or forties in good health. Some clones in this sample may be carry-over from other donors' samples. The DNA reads TGTGCCAGCAGCTCGGGACTAGCGGGAGGAGTTTCCCCTTCCTACGAGCAGTACTTC. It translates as CASSSGLAGGVSPSYEQYF.